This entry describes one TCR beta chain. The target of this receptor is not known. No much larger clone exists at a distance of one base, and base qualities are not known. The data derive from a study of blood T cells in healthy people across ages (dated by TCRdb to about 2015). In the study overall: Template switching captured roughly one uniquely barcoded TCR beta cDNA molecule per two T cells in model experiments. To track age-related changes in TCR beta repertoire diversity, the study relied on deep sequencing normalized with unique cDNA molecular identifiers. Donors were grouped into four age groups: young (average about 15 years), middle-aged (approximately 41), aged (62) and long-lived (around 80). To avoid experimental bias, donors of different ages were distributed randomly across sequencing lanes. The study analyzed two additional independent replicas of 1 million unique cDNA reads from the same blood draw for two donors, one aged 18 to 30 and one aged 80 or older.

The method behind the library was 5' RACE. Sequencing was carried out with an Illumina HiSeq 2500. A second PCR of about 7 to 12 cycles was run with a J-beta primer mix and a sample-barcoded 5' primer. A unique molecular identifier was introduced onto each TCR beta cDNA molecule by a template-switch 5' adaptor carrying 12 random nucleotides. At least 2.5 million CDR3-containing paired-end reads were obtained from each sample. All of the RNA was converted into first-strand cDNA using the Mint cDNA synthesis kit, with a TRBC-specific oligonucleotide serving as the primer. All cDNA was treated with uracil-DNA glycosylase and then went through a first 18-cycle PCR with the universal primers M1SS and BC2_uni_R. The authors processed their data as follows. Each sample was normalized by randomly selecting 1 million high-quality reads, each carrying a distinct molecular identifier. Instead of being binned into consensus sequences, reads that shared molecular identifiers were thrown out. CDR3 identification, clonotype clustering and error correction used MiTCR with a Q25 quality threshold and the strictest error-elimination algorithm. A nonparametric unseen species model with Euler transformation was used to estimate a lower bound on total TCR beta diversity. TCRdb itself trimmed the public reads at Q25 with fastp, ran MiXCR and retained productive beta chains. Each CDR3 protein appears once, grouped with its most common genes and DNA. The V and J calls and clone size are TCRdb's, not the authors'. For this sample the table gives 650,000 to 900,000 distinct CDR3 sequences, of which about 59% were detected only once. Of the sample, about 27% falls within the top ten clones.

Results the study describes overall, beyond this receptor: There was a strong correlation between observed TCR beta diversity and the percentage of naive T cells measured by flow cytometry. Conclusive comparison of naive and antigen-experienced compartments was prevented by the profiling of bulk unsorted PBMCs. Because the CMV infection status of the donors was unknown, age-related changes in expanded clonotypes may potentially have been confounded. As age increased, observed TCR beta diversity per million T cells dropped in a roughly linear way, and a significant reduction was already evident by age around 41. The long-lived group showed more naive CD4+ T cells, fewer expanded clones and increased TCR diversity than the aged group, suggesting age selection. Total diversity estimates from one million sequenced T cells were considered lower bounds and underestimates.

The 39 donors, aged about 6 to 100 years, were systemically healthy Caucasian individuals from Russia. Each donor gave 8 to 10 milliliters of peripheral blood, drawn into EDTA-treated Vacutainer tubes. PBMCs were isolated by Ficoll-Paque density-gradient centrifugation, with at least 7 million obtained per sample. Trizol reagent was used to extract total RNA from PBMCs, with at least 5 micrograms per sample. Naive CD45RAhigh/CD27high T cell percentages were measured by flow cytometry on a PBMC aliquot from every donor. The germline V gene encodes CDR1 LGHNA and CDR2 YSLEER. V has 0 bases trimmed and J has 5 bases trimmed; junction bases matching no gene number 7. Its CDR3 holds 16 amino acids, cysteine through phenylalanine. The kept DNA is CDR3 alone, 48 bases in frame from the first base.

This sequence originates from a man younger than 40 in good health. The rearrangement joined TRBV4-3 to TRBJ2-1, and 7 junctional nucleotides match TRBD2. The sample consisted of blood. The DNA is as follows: TGCGCCAGCAGCCAAGATCCCCGGGGGGAAGACAATGAGCAGTTCTTC. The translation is CASSQDPRGEDNEQFF.